This T cell receptor (beta chain) was retrieved from a study of cytomegalovirus exposure and HLA in healthy donors. Study observations and caveats: What a later analysis reportedly showed was that an Asian-associated ancestry cluster had fewer N-insertions than the roughly 700-donor mean. Reported findings show TCR beta sequences accurately forecast HLA-A and HLA-B alleles in most subjects. Later analysis identified a missense DCLRE1C variant that was linked to TCR beta V- and J-gene trimming.

Details on this clone: Its antigen is still unknown.

PCR amplification relied on 60 Vbeta primers (plus 13 Jbeta primers). Profiled with immunoSEQ multiplex PCR; TCRdb holds only in-frame clones, not every one. Of 85,000 to 100,000 clones listed, more than 65% are singletons. The sample consisted of PBMCs. The sequence was obtained from a girl aged 2 to 10 in good health and CMV-seropositive.

The CDR3 DNA sequence: TGTGCCAGCAGCATGGTTAGGACAGCTGAAGCTTTCTTT. The encoded protein is CASSMVRTAEAFF. The chain carries TRBV5-8 and TRBJ1-1; possible D gene TRBD1, 6 bases. Looked up from germline, CDR1 is SGHTS and CDR2 is YDEGEE. With 4 bases removed from V and 6 bases from J, the gap between germline ends came to 13 bases. The CDR3 has 13 residues.